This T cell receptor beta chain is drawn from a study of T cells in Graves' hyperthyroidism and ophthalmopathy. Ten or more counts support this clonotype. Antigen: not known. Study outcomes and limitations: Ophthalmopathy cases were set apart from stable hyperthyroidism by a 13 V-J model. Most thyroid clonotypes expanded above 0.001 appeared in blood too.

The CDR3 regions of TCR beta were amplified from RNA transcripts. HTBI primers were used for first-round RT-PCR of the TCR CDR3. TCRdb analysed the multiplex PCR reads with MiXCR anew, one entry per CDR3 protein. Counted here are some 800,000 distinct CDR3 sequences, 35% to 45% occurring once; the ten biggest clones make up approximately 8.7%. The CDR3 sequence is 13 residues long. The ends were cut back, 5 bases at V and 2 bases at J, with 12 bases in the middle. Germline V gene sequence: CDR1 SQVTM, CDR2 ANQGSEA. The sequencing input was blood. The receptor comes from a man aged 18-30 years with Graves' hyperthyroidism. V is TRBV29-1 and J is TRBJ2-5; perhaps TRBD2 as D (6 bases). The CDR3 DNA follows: TGCAGCGTTCTTAGCGGCGGGCAAGAGACCCAGTACTTC. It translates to CSVLSGGQETQYF.